The clone carrying this TCR beta chain turned up a few times. The antigen remains unidentified. The data were obtained in a study of T cells in Graves' hyperthyroidism and ophthalmopathy. The study, taken as a whole, reports: Ophthalmopathy onset followed model prediction by a median approximately seven months.

Using RNA transcripts as the source, TCR beta CDR3 regions were amplified. With the HTBI primer set, the TCR CDR3 went through a first round of RT-PCR. TCRdb re-analysed the multiplex PCR reads in MiXCR, keeping a single row per CDR3 protein. The sample has hundreds of thousands of distinct CDR3 sequences; about 14% are singletons. The PBMCs had their origin in 7.5 to 10 ml of fresh peripheral blood. The CDR3 runs 15 residues. V was clipped by 5 bases and J by 2 bases; unmatched bases: 5. The germline V gene encodes CDR1 SNHLY and CDR2 FYNNEI. Sequenced material: blood. The TCR originated in a man younger than 30 with Graves' ophthalmopathy. V usage is TRBV2 and J usage is TRBJ2-5, with 10 nucleotides matching TRBD2. The DNA of the CDR3 is TGTGCCAGCAGTAGTACTAGCGGGGATCAAGAGACCCAGTACTTC. It codes for CASSSTSGDQETQYF.